This TCR beta chain was captured in a study of blood T cell repertoires in COVID-19 (dated by TCRdb to the early 2020s). Background on the whole study: The collaborator samples originated in the United States, Italy and Spain and spanned the acute and convalescent phases of COVID-19. The prospective study material was composed of cDNA or gDNA derived from T cells, B-cell-depleted T cells, or PBMCs. The dataset comprised deeply sampled blood TCRbeta repertoires from subjects exposed to, actively infected with, or recovered from COVID-19. The repertoires were made available in a free public database intended to serve as a resource for research on the immune response to SARS-CoV-2. The samples were drawn from two sources: the first 160 participants of the ongoing ImmuneRACE study, and 1,000 to 1,500 subjects contributed by 6 global collaborators. A de-identified subject ID, COVID-19 status, age in years and sex were almost always included in the sample metadata. Where available, HLA class I and class II types were taken from metadata supplied by the sample provider and were not determined by assay-based typing. Study-wide conclusions, independent of this receptor: Clinical and demographic metadata were provided uncurated, with the amount varying by source and participant.

CDR3 length: 11 amino acids, cysteine to phenylalanine. This entry keeps only the CDR3 DNA: 33 bases, framed from base 1. In the germline V gene, CDR1 corresponds to MDHEN and CDR2 to SYDVKM. V drops 7 bases and J drops 5 bases, leaving 8 bases in between. As concerns this clone: Its antigen remains undetermined. No clone much larger than this one lies a single base away; base qualities are absent.

Each collaborating institution followed its own protocols to collect whole blood in K2EDTA tubes. For TCRbeta analysis, collaborator samples were shipped as frozen whole blood, as isolated PBMCs, or as DNA extracted from either sample type. The immunoSEQ Assay, a bias-controlled multiplex PCR, was used to amplify TCRbeta CDR3 regions from genomic DNA. As for the original processing: Within the assay, amplification of reference gene primers was used to estimate how many nucleated cells each sample contained. To quantify the absolute abundance of each unique TCRbeta CDR3 rearrangement, sequence reads were collapsed and filtered. For each sample, productive Simpson clonality was calculated by taking the square root of Simpson's diversity index across productive rearrangements. Not all clones reach the TCRdb copy of this immuneACCESS table, which keeps in-frame sequences only. Checked studies attribute under half of the gap to unresolved V genes and leave the rest unexplained. The V and J calls and clone size come from that table; D and trimming were worked out from the DNA. This sample comprises roughly 100,000 clones, roughly 80% of them detected only once. Roughly 15% of the sample lies in the top ten.

The specimen sequenced was peripheral blood. The sequence links TRBV28 to TRBJ1-2; no D segment can be confidently identified. The clonotype originates from a woman of 80 years or more with acute or convalescent COVID-19. The CDR3 is CASKTAYGYTF. The DNA sequence is TGTGCCAGCAAAACCGCGTATGGCTACACCTTC.